These 21 T cell receptor beta chains were all obtained from the same sample, sequenced in a study of blood T cell repertoires in COVID-19. TCRdb keeps only in-frame clones here, not all; method: immunoSEQ multiplex PCR. The sample lists tens of thousands of clones, about 70% seen once, with 20% to 25% in the top ten. Sequencing was performed on peripheral blood. Receptors originate from a woman in her sixties or seventies in a cohort sampled during active or convalescent COVID-19.

The chain has TRBV2 and TRBJ1-5, with D possibly TRBD1 on 6 matching bases. Deletions cut 4 bases from V and 3 bases from J, with 13 bases between. Germline-derived CDR1 and CDR2 are SNHLY and FYNNEI. CDR3 size: 15 residues. CDR3 bases: TGTGCCAGCAGTGTGGAGTCAGGGGCCAATCAGCCCCAGCATTTT. Translation: CASSVESGANQPQHF.

The chain employs TRBV6-5 and TRBJ2-1, with D hard to call. With 6 bases removed from V and 6 bases from J, the gap between germline ends came to 12 bases. From germline, CDR1 is MNHEY and CDR2 SVGAGI. This CDR3 is built from 13 residues. Here the CDR3 reads CASRAVKINEQFF. The DNA of the CDR3 is TGTGCCAGCAGGGCCGTAAAAATCAATGAGCAGTTCTTC.

The chain couples TRBV19 to TRBJ1-5; TRBD1 agrees at 7 bases. Losses at the gene ends were 5 bases for V and 0 bases for J; bases not matched to a gene: 7. The CDR3 length is 16 residues. CDR1 LNHDA and CDR2 SQIVND come from the germline V gene (reference sequence). CDR3 sequence reads: CASSGEQGYSNQPQHF. In DNA, the CDR3 is TGTGCCAGTAGTGGAGAACAGGGGTATAGCAATCAGCCCCAGCATTTT. Full variable domain (outside the CDR3, taken from reference TRBV19 and TRBJ1-5): DGGITQSPKYLFRKEGQNVTLSCEQNLNHDAMYWYRQDPGQGLRLIYYSQIVNDFQKGDIAEGYSVSREKKESFPLTVTSAQKNPTAFYLCASSGEQGYSNQPQHFGDGTRLSIL.

The chain couples TRBV12-2 to TRBJ1-5; the table calls TRBD1, which could not be checked here. TRBV12-2 is noted as a pseudogene. This CDR3 region has 15 residues. CDR3 loop: CASRLVPSQGQPQHF. The CDR3 DNA follows: TGTGCAAGTCGCTTAGTTCCTTCCCAGGGTCAGCCCCAGCATTTT.

In the case of this clone: A junction boundary mismatches the germline segment, possibly from a read error. The chain links TRBV19 to TRBJ1-6; D unclear. Germline V gene sequence: CDR1 LNHDA, CDR2 SQIVND (reference sequence). CDR3 size: 14 residues. CDR3 sequence (DNA): TGTGCCAGTAGTGTAGATTACCCCGGTTCACCCCTCCACTTT. This codes for CASSVDYPGSPLHF.

This clone showed up many times. V gene TRBV24-1 combines with J gene TRBJ2-7, with 7 bases identical to TRBD1. From germline, CDR1 is KGHDR and CDR2 SFDVKD. The CDR3 length is 17 residues. Trimming took 4 bases from V and 0 from J; bases not matched to a gene: 11. The CDR3 is CATSDSGTVTISYEQYF. The CDR3 DNA is TGTGCCACCAGTGACTCAGGGACAGTTACTATCTCCTACGAGCAGTACTTC.

V gene TRBV6-6 combines with J gene TRBJ1-5, with no clear D. Per the germline V gene, CDR1 is MNHNY and CDR2 is SVGAGI (reference sequence). The CDR3 loop spans 13 amino acids. V gave up 6 bases and J gave up 6 bases, with 12 bases separating them. The CDR3 spells CASRTLAAQPQHF. CDR3 coding DNA: TGTGCCAGCAGGACCCTGGCGGCTCAGCCCCAGCATTTT.

The chain couples TRBV19 to TRBJ2-3, with 8 bases lining up with TRBD2. From germline, CDR1 is LNHDA and CDR2 SQIVND (reference sequence). V gave up 2 bases and J gave up 4 bases; unmatched junction bases: 5. This CDR3 region has 15 residues. The CDR3 region is CASSIRGGRADTQYF. In nucleotides, the CDR3 is TGTGCCAGTAGTATACGCGGGGGGCGGGCAGATACGCAGTATTTT. The full variable domain, its missing parts supplied by reference TRBV19 and TRBJ2-3, is DGGITQSPKYLFRKEGQNVTLSCEQNLNHDAMYWYRQDPGQGLRLIYYSQIVNDFQKGDIAEGYSVSREKKESFPLTVTSAQKNPTAFYLCASSIRGGRADTQYFGPGTRLTVL.

The J gene is TRBJ2-1, the V gene TRBV4-1; 9 positions match TRBD2. The CDR3 runs to 12 residues. V was pared by 8 bases and J by 7 bases, with 3 bases of the junction left unmatched. CDR1 and CDR2 from the germline V gene are MGHRA and YSYEKL. CDR3 DNA sequence: TGCGCCAGCGGGCTAGCGGGGAATGAGCAGTTCTTC. Its translation is CASGLAGNEQFF.

The chain employs TRBV2 and TRBJ2-1; D is undetermined. This CDR3 spans 11 amino acids. The germline V and J ends were trimmed by 7 bases and 6 bases, with 7 bases remaining between them. Germline assignment: CDR1 SNHLY and CDR2 FYNNEI. The CDR3 DNA reads as TGTGCCAGCACTAGGCTCAATGAGCAGTTCTTC. As protein: CASTRLNEQFF.

The CDR3 protein is CASRPQGASGGNTIYF. In nucleotides, the CDR3 is TGTGCCAGCAGACCCCAGGGGGCCTCGGGAGGAAACACCATATATTTT. This sequence joins TRBV2 and TRBJ1-3; 8 bases are a match to TRBD1. V lost 6 bases to trimming and J lost 4 bases; unmatched junction nucleotides: 11. Germline values: CDR1 SNHLY, CDR2 FYNNEI. There are 16 residues in the CDR3.

The chain uses TRBV15 and TRBJ1-4, with D perhaps matching TRBD1 (5 bases). Trimming cost V 3 bases and J 0 bases, with 11 bases left between them. The CDR3 loop spans 16 amino acids. Germline CDR1 and CDR2: LNHNV and YYDKDF (reference sequence). The CDR3 sequence: CATSSRQFATNEKLFF. CDR3 nucleotide sequence: TGTGCCACCAGCAGTAGACAGTTTGCAACTAATGAAAAACTGTTTTTT.

The chain has TRBV9 and TRBJ2-2; TRBD1 matches 7 bases. Germline loops: CDR1 SGDLS, CDR2 YYNGEE. The CDR3 consists of 15 residues. The V and J ends lost 4 bases and 5 bases, in that order; junction bases with no gene match: 8. This CDR3 reads CASSPPGQRTGELFF. CDR3 sequence (DNA): TGTGCCAGCAGCCCACCGGGACAGCGGACCGGGGAGCTGTTTTTT. The variable domain in full, with the rest retrieved from reference TRBV9 and TRBJ2-2, is DSGVTQTPKHLITATGQRVTLRCSPRSGDLSVYWYQQSLDQGLQFLIQYYNGEERAKGNILERFSAQQFPDLHSELNLSSLELGDSALYFCASSPPGQRTGELFFGEGSRLTVL.

This clone came up a few times. CDR3 sequence: CASSQPRTGGSEKLFF. The CDR3, as DNA: TGTGCCAGCAGCCAGCCCCGGACAGGGGGCTCTGAAAAACTGTTTTTT. The chain couples TRBV4-2 to TRBJ1-4; 11 bases line up with TRBD1. The CDR3 consists of 16 residues. The V gene's germline CDR1 is LGHNA and CDR2 YNFKEQ. V lost 3 bases, J lost 7 bases, and 7 bases stayed unmatched.

DNA for the CDR3: TGTGCCAGCAGCTTGTGGCTGATCTACGAGCAGTACTTC. Encoded protein: CASSLWLIYEQYF. V usage is TRBV5-5 and J usage is TRBJ2-7; the D is unclear. The ends were cut back, 1 base at V and 3 bases at J, with 8 bases in the middle. CDR1 is SGHKS, CDR2 YYEKEE, per germline (reference sequence). The CDR3 runs 13 residues.

The CDR3 DNA reads as TGTGCCAGCAACCGACTCCCCGTTGTGGATACGCAGTATTTT. It yields the protein CASNRLPVVDTQYF. This chain uses TRBV2 with TRBJ2-3; no reliable D call. In germline, CDR1 is SNHLY, CDR2 FYNNEI. The CDR3 is made up of 14 amino acids. Trimming shortened V by 7 bases and J by 6 bases, and 17 bases separated the two germline ends.

The chain combines TRBV6-2 or TRBV6-3 with TRBJ2-5; D ambiguous. This CDR3 has 12 amino acids. V dropped 4 bases and J dropped 5 bases, with 8 bases sitting between them. Germline V lookup: CDR1 MNHEY, CDR2 SVGEGT. The CDR3, as DNA: TGTGCCAGCAGTTTTTCACGGGAGACCCAGTACTTC. Translated, it gives CASSFSRETQYF.

The chain is built from TRBV30 and TRBJ2-7; D not resolved. V was clipped by 0 bases and J by 7 bases, with 13 bases between them. This CDR3 region has 13 residues. Germline values: CDR1 GTSNPN, CDR2 SVGIG (reference sequence). CDR3 region: CAWSVAGFGEQYF. The CDR3 DNA sequence: TGTGCCTGGAGTGTAGCAGGTTTTGGTGAGCAGTACTTC.

This chain uses TRBV4-3 with TRBJ1-6; 9 bases match TRBD1. CDR3 length equals 15 residues. After removal of 2 bases from V and 10 bases from J, the junction contained 6 bases not matched to a gene. Per the germline V gene, CDR1 is LGHNA and CDR2 is YSLEER. The CDR3 here is CASSQQDRGGSPLHF. The CDR3 DNA follows: TGCGCCAGCAGCCAACAGGACAGGGGCGGATCACCCCTCCACTTT.

This rearrangement joins TRBV11-2 to TRBJ2-1; D is possibly TRBD2 (6 bases). CDR1 and CDR2 (germline): SGHAT, FQNNGV. This CDR3 region has 15 residues. Trimming shortened V by 8 bases and J by 0 bases, and 14 bases separated the two germline ends. The CDR3 sequence: CASGIAASSYNEQFF. For the CDR3, the DNA is TGTGCCAGCGGAATAGCGGCGAGCTCCTACAATGAGCAGTTCTTC.

The chain combines TRBV21-1 with TRBJ1-1; TRBD1 is the table's D call, not checked against the DNA. TRBV21-1 is deemed a pseudogene. The CDR3 is made up of 17 amino acids. The CDR3 DNA follows: TGTGCCAGCAGCAAAGTCCACAGCAAGTGCTTCAACACTGAAGCTTTCTTT. Translation: CASSKVHSKCFNTEAFF.